Given below is one T cell receptor (beta chain) in context. The target of this receptor is not known. It has no much larger one-base neighbor in the sample; base qualities were not kept. From cysteine to phenylalanine, the CDR3 is 14 amino acids long. This entry keeps only the CDR3 DNA: 42 bases, framed from base 1. CDR1 and CDR2 (SQVTM, ANQGSEA) derive from the germline V gene. The junction shows trimming of 1 base on V and 8 bases on J, and the gene matches do not reach 10 bases of it. Library prep was done by the immunoSEQ multiplex PCR assay. DNA from the cultured, isolated CD4+ T cells was subjected to TCR beta CDR3 sequencing. On the authors' methods: The analysis removed non-productive TCR sequences, trimmed reads to the CDR3 region, and retained only CDR3s that were 7 or more amino acids long. The MANAFEST web app was used to pick out antigen-specific clonotypes by comparing their expansion in peptide wells with that in reference cultures. For clones to be considered positive, expansion at FDR<0.05 versus reference and all other wells, an odds ratio above 5, and a frequency above 0.1% in two replicate wells were required. Cross-reactive clonotypes were defined as significantly expanded in SARS-CoV-2 spike wells and in at least one common cold coronavirus spike condition. CDR3 similarity was assessed by Levenshtein distance with the stringdist R package, and unrooted trees were built with ape in R 3.6.1. TCRdb limited this immuneACCESS table to in-frame rearrangements with V and J called. A share of clones is missing; checked studies link under half to unresolved V genes, and the rest is unexplained. The V and J calls and clone size come from that table; D and trimming were worked out from the DNA. Recorded for this sample are 75,000 or so clones; 60% to 85% of them occurred a single time. Of the sample, about 1% falls within the top ten clones.

The data belong to a study of vaccination effects on CD4 cells after COVID-19 (dated by TCRdb to 2022 to 2024). Background for the entire study: Post-vaccine samples across the study were collected a median of 72 days after the second dose, with a range of 14 to 241. In the study, cultures from other donors were sequenced using the Oncomine TCR Beta short-read assay on an Illumina iSeq 100. SARS-CoV-2 spike-specific CD4+ TCR repertoires from before and after mRNA vaccination were compared in COVID-19 convalescent patients and in infection-naive vaccine recipients. The full study included 9 to 10 COVID-19 convalescent patients and several SARS-CoV-2-naive healthy vaccine recipients. The full study reports these points: In healthy vaccine recipients, vaccine-induced clones were almost all SARS-CoV-2 mono-reactive, with only 1 of 255 cross-reactive with common cold coronaviruses. The study was limited by a small number of convalescent patients and lacked early post-infection timepoints. Both infection-induced and vaccine-induced clones contracted markedly at late post-vaccination timepoints, which is consistent with waning T cell responses.

The ViraFEST assay stimulated PBMC with viral peptide pools and then used TCR sequencing to identify antigen-specific CD4+ T cell clonotypes by expansion. After around ten days of culture, CD4+ T cells were isolated with the EasySep CD4+ T cell isolation kit. Participants received two doses of either the BNT162b2 or the mRNA-1273 mRNA SARS-CoV-2 vaccine. Negative nucleocapsid antibody results before and after vaccination confirmed that the healthy vaccine recipients had no prior SARS-CoV-2 infection. Each well held fewer than 2.5 million PBMC cultured in IMDM containing around 5.1% human AB serum, around 9.3 IU/ml IL-2 and gentamicin, along with roughly 10 ug/ml peptides. Half of the culture medium was replaced with fresh IL-2-containing medium on days 3 and 7. Each peptide stimulation condition was cultured in triplicate wells unless otherwise noted. PBMC were separated from whole blood using Ficoll-Paque Plus gradient centrifugation and were then either cryopreserved at -140C or used fresh. The spike proteins of SARS-CoV-2 and of the common cold coronaviruses HCoV-NL63, HCoV-OC43 and HCoV-229E were spanned by overlapping peptide pools. The QIAamp micro DNA kit was used to extract genomic DNA from the cultured CD4+ T cells.

The sequenced sample was CD4+ T cells from PBMCs cultured with HCoV-OC43 spike peptides, obtained after COVID-19 vaccination. Interpreted using the paper, the cell subset or site label stands for: HCoV-OC43 spike overlapping peptide pool stimulation. This receptor was taken from a human donor who received a COVID-19 vaccine. The rearrangement joined TRBV29-1 to TRBJ1-2; 7 central bases correspond to TRBD1. The CDR3 region has the sequence CSVEGNSGGYGYTF. The base sequence is TGCAGCGTTGAAGGGAATTCAGGGGGTTACGGCTACACCTTC.